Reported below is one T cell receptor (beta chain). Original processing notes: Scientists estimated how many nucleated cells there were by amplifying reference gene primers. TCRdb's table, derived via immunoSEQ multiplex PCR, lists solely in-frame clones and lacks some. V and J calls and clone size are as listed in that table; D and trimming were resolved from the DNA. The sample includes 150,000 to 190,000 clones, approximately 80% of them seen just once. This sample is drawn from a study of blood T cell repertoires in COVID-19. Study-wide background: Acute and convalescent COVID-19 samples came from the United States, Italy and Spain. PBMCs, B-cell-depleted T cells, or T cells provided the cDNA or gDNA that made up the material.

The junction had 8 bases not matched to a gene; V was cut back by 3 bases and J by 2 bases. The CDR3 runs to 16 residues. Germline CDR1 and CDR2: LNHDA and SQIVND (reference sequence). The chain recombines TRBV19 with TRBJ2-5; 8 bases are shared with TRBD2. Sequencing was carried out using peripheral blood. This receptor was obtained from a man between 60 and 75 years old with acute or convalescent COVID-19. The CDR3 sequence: CASSIGRGAGQETQYF. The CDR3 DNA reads TGTGCCAGTAGTATCGGGAGGGGAGCGGGACAAGAGACCCAGTACTTC.